This T cell receptor beta chain was found in a study of tumor-infiltrating lymphocytes in primary liver carcinoma. Study-level background: Patients, male and female, were 30 to 69 years old.

This CDR3 spans 16 amino acids. Germline assignment: CDR1 MNHEY and CDR2 SVGAGI. Trimming stripped 4 bases from V and 7 bases from J, with 22 bases between. Germline DNA was also extracted, while the blood RNA originated from unsorted whole blood. Overall study results and limits: Tumors had a top-250-clone fraction that was significantly higher than blood (p = 0.039). Each sample was bulk and unsorted; consequently, CD4+ and CD8+ repertoires were not compared.

Priming with a constant-region primer yielded TCR beta cDNA from approximately 500 ng total RNA. Libraries for TCR beta were built through three nested multiplex PCR rounds, which together made up a slightly modified ARM-PCR procedure. Primers for the first two PCR rounds were TRBV1-TRBV30 forward primers and a C-beta reverse primer (about 9 cycles per round). In TCRdb, the multiplex PCR reads were re-called with MiXCR into one record per CDR3 protein. The profile shows 320,000 or so distinct CDR3 sequences, 65% of them singletons. This clonotype was recorded a few times. Its target is not known. One base away lies a much larger clone, so this may be a sequencing read error.

The specimen sequenced was peripheral blood. This receptor was identified in a man aged 40-50 years with primary liver carcinoma and hepatitis B virus infection. This chain connects TRBV6-5 to TRBJ1-1, with D maybe TRBD1 (6 bases). The DNA for the CDR3 is TGTGCCAGCAGTTCCCAGCCCCTTCGGGGGGCGGGTGAAGCTTTCTTT. Protein product: CASSSQPLRGAGEAFF.